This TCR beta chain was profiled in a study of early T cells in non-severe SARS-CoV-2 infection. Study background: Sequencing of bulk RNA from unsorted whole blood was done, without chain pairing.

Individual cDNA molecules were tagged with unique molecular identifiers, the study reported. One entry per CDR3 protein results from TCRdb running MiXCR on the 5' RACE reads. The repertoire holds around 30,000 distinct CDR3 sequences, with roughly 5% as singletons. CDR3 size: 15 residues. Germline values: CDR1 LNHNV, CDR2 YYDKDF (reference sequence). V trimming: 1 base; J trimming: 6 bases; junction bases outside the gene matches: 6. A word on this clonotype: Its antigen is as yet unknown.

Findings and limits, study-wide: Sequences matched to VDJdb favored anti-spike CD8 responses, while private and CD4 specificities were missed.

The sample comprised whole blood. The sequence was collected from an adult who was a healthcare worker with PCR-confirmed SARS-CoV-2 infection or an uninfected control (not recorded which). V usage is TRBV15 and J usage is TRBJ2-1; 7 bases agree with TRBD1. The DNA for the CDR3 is TGTGCCACCAGCAGAGGATCTGACAGGGCCAATGAGCAGTTCTTC. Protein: CATSRGSDRANEQFF.